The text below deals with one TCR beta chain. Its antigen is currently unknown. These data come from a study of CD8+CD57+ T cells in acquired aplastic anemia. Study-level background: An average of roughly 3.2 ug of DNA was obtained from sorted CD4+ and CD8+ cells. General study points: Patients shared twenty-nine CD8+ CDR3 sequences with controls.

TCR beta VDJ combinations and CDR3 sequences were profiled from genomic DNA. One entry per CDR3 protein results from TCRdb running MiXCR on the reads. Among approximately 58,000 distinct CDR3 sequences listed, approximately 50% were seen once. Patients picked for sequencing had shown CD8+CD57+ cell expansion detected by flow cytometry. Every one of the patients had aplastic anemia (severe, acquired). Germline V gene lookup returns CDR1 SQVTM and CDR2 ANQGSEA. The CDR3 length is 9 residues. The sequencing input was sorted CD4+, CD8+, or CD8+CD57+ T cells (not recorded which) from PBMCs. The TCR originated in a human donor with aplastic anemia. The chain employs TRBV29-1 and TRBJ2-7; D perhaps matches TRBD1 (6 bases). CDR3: CRRTDEQYF. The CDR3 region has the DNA TGCAGAAGGACAGACGAGCAGTACTTC.